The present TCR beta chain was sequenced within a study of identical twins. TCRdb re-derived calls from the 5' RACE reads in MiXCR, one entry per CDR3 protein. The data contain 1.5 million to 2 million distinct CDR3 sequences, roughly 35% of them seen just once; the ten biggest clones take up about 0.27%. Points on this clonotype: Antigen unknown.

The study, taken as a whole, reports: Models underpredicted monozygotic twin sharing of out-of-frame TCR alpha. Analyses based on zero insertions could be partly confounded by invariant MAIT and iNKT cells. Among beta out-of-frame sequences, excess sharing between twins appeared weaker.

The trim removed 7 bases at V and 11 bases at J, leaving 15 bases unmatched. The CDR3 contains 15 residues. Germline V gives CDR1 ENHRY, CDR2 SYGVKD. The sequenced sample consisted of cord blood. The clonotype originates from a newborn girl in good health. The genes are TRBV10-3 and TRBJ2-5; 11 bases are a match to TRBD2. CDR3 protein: CAITPTSGTTGEQYF. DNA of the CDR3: TGTGCCATCACTCCGACTAGCGGGACTACTGGGGAGCAGTACTTC.